These 5 T cell receptor beta chains were all obtained from the same sample, sequenced in a study of cytomegalovirus exposure and HLA in healthy donors. The study ran its PCR with 60 Vbeta and 13 Jbeta primers. Sequencing used immunoSEQ multiplex PCR; TCRdb keeps in-frame clones, though not all of them. The table has about 110,000 clones, approximately 80% seen once. The sequenced material came from PBMCs. These receptors all stem from a man aged 50 to 60 in good health and CMV-seronegative.

As regards this clone: Other DNA sequences in this sample translate to the same CDR3. The chain combines TRBV28 with TRBJ2-7; tentatively, D is TRBD1 (5 bases). Looked up from germline, CDR1 is MDHEN and CDR2 is SYDVKM. The CDR3 length is 14 residues. Trimming cost V 2 bases and J 2 bases, with 10 bases left between them. In DNA form, the CDR3 reads TGTGCCAGCAGTTTAAGGCAGGGAACCTACGAGCAGTACTTC. This sequence encodes CASSLRQGTYEQYF.

The genes are TRBV2 and TRBJ2-1; 9 bases are shared with TRBD2. In germline, CDR1 is SNHLY, CDR2 FYNNEI. The ends lost 8 bases at V and 7 bases at J; junction bases unmatched: 12. The CDR3 is 15 amino acids. As DNA, the CDR3 is TGTGCCAGCGAGTCTAGCGGGAATCCTCGGAATGAGCAGTTCTTC. Translation: CASESSGNPRNEQFF.

The genes are TRBV6-6 and TRBJ1-5; no definite D call. V lost 6 bases, J lost 0 bases, and 12 bases lay in between. The CDR3 is 15 residues long. Germline assignment: CDR1 MNHNY and CDR2 SVGAGI (reference sequence). For the CDR3, the DNA is TGTGCCAGCAGCTATGACACTTATAGCAATCAGCCCCAGCATTTT. Residues: CASSYDTYSNQPQHF.

J is TRBJ1-5 and V is TRBV6-6, with D perhaps TRBD1 (6 bases). CDR3 length: 16 amino acids. Trimming cost V 5 bases and J 0 bases, with 14 bases left between them. CDR1 MNHNY and CDR2 SVGAGI come from the germline V gene (reference sequence). The CDR3 spells CASSTTGSNSNQPQHF. The CDR3 DNA follows: TGTGCCAGCAGTACAACAGGGAGCAATAGCAATCAGCCCCAGCATTTT.

This rearrangement joins TRBV2 to TRBJ2-5; a possible D gene is TRBD2 (5 bases). The CDR3 runs to 14 residues. V dropped 6 bases and J dropped 5 bases, with 16 bases sitting between them. Germline lookup yields CDR1 SNHLY and CDR2 FYNNEI. CDR3 in amino acids: CASSPDYFWETQYF. The CDR3 DNA follows: TGTGCCAGCAGCCCCGACTATTTTTGGGAGACCCAGTACTTC.